This is a list of T cell receptor beta chains from one sample in a study of T cell changes during pregnancy in multiple sclerosis. The method was immunoSEQ multiplex PCR; TCRdb's version includes in-frame clones alone and lacks a portion of them. The sample lists approximately 100,000 clones; about 93% were seen once. This material consisted of peripheral blood, taken in the first trimester of pregnancy. The receptors derive from a female donor with multiple sclerosis, enrolled in a pregnancy study. Each CDR3 is given with its conserved first and last residue. The order of the fields is CDR3 protein, CDR3 length, V gene, clone size. The size field is filled for only some rows; it gives once, few, many or a size class.

CDR3 protein: CASSLGGGRGDGYTF; CDR3 length: 15; V gene: TRBV6-5; clone size: once
CDR3 protein: CASSQVWGQNTEAFF; CDR3 length: 15; V gene: TRBV14; clone size: once
CDR3 protein: CASSKVERGQGSEQYF; CDR3 length: 16; V gene: TRBV21-1; clone size: .
CDR3 protein: CASNTLGQSLNQPQHF; CDR3 length: 16; V gene: TRBV19; clone size: few
CDR3 protein: CATSRPLGLAGEQETQYF; CDR3 length: 18; V gene: TRBV15; clone size: .
CDR3 protein: CASSLSSGGEDTQYF; CDR3 length: 15; V gene: TRBV11-3; clone size: .
CDR3 protein: CASSQGPFRDRGNSPLHF; CDR3 length: 18; V gene: TRBV4-1; clone size: .
CDR3 protein: CSAQDTGELFF; CDR3 length: 11; V gene: TRBV20-1; clone size: .
CDR3 protein: CASSLGPRTGDEQYF; CDR3 length: 15; V gene: TRBV11-2; clone size: .
CDR3 protein: CASSLASGGLSTDTQYF; CDR3 length: 17; V gene: TRBV5-6; clone size: .
CDR3 protein: CASSYSGENHNQPQHF; CDR3 length: 16; V gene: TRBV6-6; clone size: .
CDR3 protein: CAISPGQPGGYGYTF; CDR3 length: 15; V gene: TRBV10-3; clone size: .
CDR3 protein: CASSWDSGNEQYF; CDR3 length: 13; V gene: TRBV5-4; clone size: .
CDR3 protein: CASSADRVRYEQYF; CDR3 length: 14; V gene: TRBV5-5; clone size: .
CDR3 protein: CASSVGEFNQPQHF; CDR3 length: 14; V gene: TRBV9; clone size: .
CDR3 protein: CASREAAQGRNGYTF; CDR3 length: 15; V gene: TRBV4-1; clone size: .
CDR3 protein: CAISGSRRWETQYF; CDR3 length: 14; V gene: TRBV21-1; clone size: once
CDR3 protein: CASSQSGGRTDTQYF; CDR3 length: 15; V gene: TRBV4-1; clone size: .
CDR3 protein: CASSQTPPNEQFF; CDR3 length: 13; V gene: TRBV13; clone size: once
CDR3 protein: CASSFGATEAFF; CDR3 length: 12; V gene: TRBV11-3; clone size: .
CDR3 protein: CASSPPNAGDVAFF; CDR3 length: 14; V gene: TRBV18; clone size: .
CDR3 protein: CASSQGPNRPYNSPLHF; CDR3 length: 17; V gene: TRBV14; clone size: .
CDR3 protein: CASSQSGNEQFF; CDR3 length: 12; V gene: TRBV14; clone size: .
CDR3 protein: CAGRQGGSVIQYF; CDR3 length: 13; V gene: TRBV30; clone size: .
CDR3 protein: CAWGGEDYGYTF; CDR3 length: 12; V gene: TRBV30; clone size: .
CDR3 protein: CASSHPGTGRSKAFF; CDR3 length: 15; V gene: TRBV6-6; clone size: .
CDR3 protein: CASSSGTGPYEQYF; CDR3 length: 14; V gene: TRBV27; clone size: .
CDR3 protein: CAGARTIYNSPLHF; CDR3 length: 14; V gene: TRBV2; clone size: few
CDR3 protein: CASSTTGLRETQYF; CDR3 length: 14; V gene: TRBV19; clone size: .
CDR3 protein: CASSLADNRQETQYF; CDR3 length: 15; V gene: TRBV7-2; clone size: .
CDR3 protein: CASKRGANTGELFF; CDR3 length: 14; V gene: TRBV19; clone size: .
CDR3 protein: CASSLTSGAYEQYF; CDR3 length: 14; V gene: TRBV27; clone size: once
CDR3 protein: CASSLTGASIYEQYF; CDR3 length: 15; V gene: TRBV7-3; clone size: .
CDR3 protein: CASSPWTGVVDEQYF; CDR3 length: 15; V gene: TRBV5-6; clone size: .
CDR3 protein: CASSQERGLAGGSGTQYF; CDR3 length: 18; V gene: TRBV4-1; clone size: .
CDR3 protein: CASSLMTGNGYTF; CDR3 length: 13; V gene: TRBV6-5; clone size: once
CDR3 protein: CASSVGGEGEAFF; CDR3 length: 13; V gene: TRBV9; clone size: .
CDR3 protein: CASSLGGRQPQHF; CDR3 length: 13; V gene: TRBV11-2; clone size: .
CDR3 protein: CASSFTRGDQPQHF; CDR3 length: 14; V gene: TRBV27; clone size: .
CDR3 protein: CASSPPLGTGNYEQYF; CDR3 length: 16; V gene: TRBV13; clone size: .
CDR3 protein: CARDRSNQPQHF; CDR3 length: 12; V gene: TRBV21-1; clone size: .
CDR3 protein: CASSPGRGHRSNEQFF; CDR3 length: 16; V gene: TRBV7-7; clone size: .
CDR3 protein: CASSTTGEGYGYTF; CDR3 length: 14; V gene: TRBV19; clone size: .
CDR3 protein: CASSLSGTGAPGYTF; CDR3 length: 15; V gene: TRBV18; clone size: .
CDR3 protein: CASSSGQGNQPQHF; CDR3 length: 14; V gene: TRBV5-5; clone size: .
CDR3 protein: CASRGLAGVLNTGELFF; CDR3 length: 17; V gene: TRBV2; clone size: .
CDR3 protein: CASNTVGSGEKLFF; CDR3 length: 14; V gene: TRBV19; clone size: .
CDR3 protein: CASSESDRGPSYEQYF; CDR3 length: 16; V gene: TRBV6-1; clone size: .
CDR3 protein: CASSLIPSRYQETQYF; CDR3 length: 16; V gene: TRBV7-7; clone size: .
CDR3 protein: CATSLGQGVSYEQYF; CDR3 length: 15; V gene: TRBV15; clone size: .
CDR3 protein: CASSLVAGTGRSGANVLTF; CDR3 length: 19; V gene: TRBV14; clone size: .
CDR3 protein: CASSVVSGEANEQFF; CDR3 length: 15; V gene: TRBV9; clone size: .
CDR3 protein: CASSLRLSGANVLTF; CDR3 length: 15; V gene: TRBV9; clone size: .
CDR3 protein: CASSQVRQANYGYTF; CDR3 length: 15; V gene: TRBV4-2; clone size: .
CDR3 protein: CASSLGQGNAEAFF; CDR3 length: 14; V gene: TRBV7-9; clone size: .